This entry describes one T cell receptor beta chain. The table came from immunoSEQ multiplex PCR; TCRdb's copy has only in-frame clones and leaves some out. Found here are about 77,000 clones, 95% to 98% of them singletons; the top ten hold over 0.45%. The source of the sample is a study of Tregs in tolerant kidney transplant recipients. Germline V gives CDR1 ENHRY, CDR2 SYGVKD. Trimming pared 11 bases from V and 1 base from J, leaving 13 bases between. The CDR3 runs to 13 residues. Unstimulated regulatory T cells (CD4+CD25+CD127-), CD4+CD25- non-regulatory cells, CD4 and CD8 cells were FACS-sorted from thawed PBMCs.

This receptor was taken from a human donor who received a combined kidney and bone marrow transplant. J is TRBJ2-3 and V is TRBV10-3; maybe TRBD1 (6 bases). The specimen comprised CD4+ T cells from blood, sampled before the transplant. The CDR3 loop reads CAYADSGTDTQYF. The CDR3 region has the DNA TGTGCCTACGCGGACAGCGGCACAGATACGCAGTATTTT.